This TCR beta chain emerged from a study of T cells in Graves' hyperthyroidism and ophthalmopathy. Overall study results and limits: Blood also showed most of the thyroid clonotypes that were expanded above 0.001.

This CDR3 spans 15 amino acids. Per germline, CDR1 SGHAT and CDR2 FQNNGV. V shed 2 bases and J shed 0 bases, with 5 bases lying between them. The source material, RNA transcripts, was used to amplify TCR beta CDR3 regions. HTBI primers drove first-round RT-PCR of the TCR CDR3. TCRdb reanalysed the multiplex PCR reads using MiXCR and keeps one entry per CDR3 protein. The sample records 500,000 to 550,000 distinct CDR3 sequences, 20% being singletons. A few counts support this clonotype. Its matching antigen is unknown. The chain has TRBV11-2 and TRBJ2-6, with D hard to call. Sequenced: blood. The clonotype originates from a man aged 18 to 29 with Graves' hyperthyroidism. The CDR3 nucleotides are TGTGCCAGCAGCTTAAGACACTCTGGGGCCAACGTCCTGACTTTC. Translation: CASSLRHSGANVLTF.